A selection of T cell receptor beta chains follows, all from one sample in a study of blood T cell repertoires in COVID-19. The repertoire was sequenced with immunoSEQ multiplex PCR; TCRdb's copy has only in-frame clones and lacks some. The table lists 90,000 to 120,000 clones, about 91% of them singletons. The specimen was peripheral blood. These receptors were taken from a man aged 45-65 years with active or convalescent COVID-19. Both conserved end residues are part of each CDR3.

cdr3_length: 15; j_call: TRBJ2-3; v_call: TRBV3-1/TRBV3-2; cdr3_aa: CASSQGTSGTDTQYF
cdr3_length: 14; j_call: TRBJ2-7; v_call: TRBV2; cdr3_aa: CASRVRTKAYEQYF
cdr3_length: 18; j_call: TRBJ2-1; v_call: TRBV2; cdr3_aa: CASSGQREKGGSYNEQFF
cdr3_length: 15; j_call: TRBJ2-7; v_call: TRBV6-2/TRBV6-3; cdr3_aa: CASSYSMTPPYEQYF
cdr3_length: 14; j_call: TRBJ1-5; v_call: TRBV27; cdr3_aa: CASSLGRGNQPQHF
cdr3_length: 13; j_call: TRBJ1-5; v_call: TRBV10-1; cdr3_aa: CASRGTCHQPQHF
cdr3_length: 19; j_call: TRBJ2-2; v_call: TRBV7-6; cdr3_aa: CASSLRAGSGSLHTGELFF
cdr3_length: 14; j_call: TRBJ1-2; v_call: TRBV6-5; cdr3_aa: CASSYGQPNYGYTF
cdr3_length: 14; j_call: TRBJ2-2; v_call: TRBV28; cdr3_aa: CASSSGQGTGELFF
cdr3_length: 16; j_call: TRBJ2-3; v_call: TRBV4-2; cdr3_aa: CASSQEAGGGADTQYF
cdr3_length: 15; j_call: TRBJ2-3; v_call: TRBV7-8; cdr3_aa: CASSLEAGSGVTQYF
cdr3_length: 13; j_call: TRBJ1-5; v_call: TRBV19; cdr3_aa: CASSRGAGQPQHF
cdr3_length: 14; j_call: TRBJ2-5; v_call: TRBV19; cdr3_aa: CASSIFGQQETQYF
cdr3_length: 16; j_call: TRBJ1-5; v_call: TRBV24-1; cdr3_aa: CATSDPGTGSNQPQHF
cdr3_length: 12; j_call: TRBJ2-7; v_call: TRBV7-2; cdr3_aa: CASSWHGATPDF
cdr3_length: 17; j_call: TRBJ1-4; v_call: TRBV7-2; cdr3_aa: CASSLEGQGHTNEKLFF
cdr3_length: 16; j_call: TRBJ2-1; v_call: TRBV7-6; cdr3_aa: CASSLFGSGGYNEQFF
cdr3_length: 15; j_call: TRBJ2-3; v_call: TRBV2; cdr3_aa: CASGGDRGLTDTQYF
cdr3_length: 15; j_call: TRBJ2-3; v_call: TRBV10-3; cdr3_aa: CAISDDTATADTQYF
cdr3_length: 15; j_call: TRBJ1-5; v_call: TRBV19; cdr3_aa: CASSIRARDNQPQHF
cdr3_length: 16; j_call: TRBJ2-1; v_call: TRBV9; cdr3_aa: CASSVGGSSSYNEQFF
cdr3_length: 14; j_call: TRBJ1-5; v_call: TRBV11-2; cdr3_aa: CASSLSGGTQPQHF
cdr3_length: 15; j_call: TRBJ2-7; v_call: TRBV6-2/TRBV6-3; cdr3_aa: CASSYGQGASYEQYF
cdr3_length: 16; j_call: TRBJ2-1; v_call: TRBV10-3; cdr3_aa: CAISGATGKKYNEQFF
cdr3_length: 13; j_call: TRBJ1-2; v_call: TRBV9; cdr3_aa: CASSVAVSYGYTF
cdr3_length: 13; j_call: TRBJ2-7; v_call: TRBV5-6; cdr3_aa: CASSLTSGRSLNF
cdr3_length: 14; j_call: TRBJ1-5; v_call: TRBV19; cdr3_aa: CASSIRVSDQPQHF
cdr3_length: 16; j_call: TRBJ2-7; v_call: TRBV18; cdr3_aa: CASSPRTAGRTYEQYF
cdr3_length: 16; j_call: TRBJ2-1; v_call: TRBV10-2; cdr3_aa: CASSGGDSGSYNEQFF
cdr3_length: 14; j_call: TRBJ2-1; v_call: TRBV29-1; cdr3_aa: CSVVWTGRYNEQFF
cdr3_length: 12; j_call: TRBJ1-2; v_call: TRBV30; cdr3_aa: CACSLSNYGYTF
cdr3_length: 15; j_call: TRBJ1-1; v_call: TRBV30; cdr3_aa: CAWSGRRDGSTEAFF
cdr3_length: 16; j_call: TRBJ1-6; v_call: TRBV11-2; cdr3_aa: CASSSRPGQNNSPLHF
cdr3_length: 14; j_call: TRBJ2-7; v_call: TRBV7-2; cdr3_aa: CASSRTVPTYEQYF
cdr3_length: 12; j_call: TRBJ1-5; v_call: TRBV18; cdr3_aa: CASSPGAQPQHF
cdr3_length: 15; j_call: TRBJ1-3; v_call: TRBV25-1; cdr3_aa: CASRGAGFSGNTIYF
cdr3_length: 13; j_call: TRBJ1-2; v_call: TRBV7-9; cdr3_aa: CASSPDRVYGYTF
cdr3_length: 19; j_call: TRBJ2-1; v_call: TRBV28; cdr3_aa: CASSLGTGLGRNSYNEQFF
cdr3_length: 15; j_call: TRBJ2-1; v_call: TRBV20-1; cdr3_aa: CSASWRTSSYNEQFF
cdr3_length: 19; j_call: TRBJ1-3; v_call: TRBV3-1/TRBV3-2; cdr3_aa: CASSQDVQIIRLSGNTIYF
cdr3_length: 13; j_call: TRBJ2-5; v_call: TRBV28; cdr3_aa: CASSPPASRTQYF
cdr3_length: 13; j_call: TRBJ1-5; v_call: TRBV30; cdr3_aa: CAWTNGGNQPQHF
cdr3_length: 11; j_call: TRBJ1-2; v_call: TRBV29-1; cdr3_aa: CSDRGPGGYTF
cdr3_length: 15; j_call: TRBJ2-7; v_call: TRBV11-2; cdr3_aa: CASSLEVASPYEQYF
cdr3_length: 14; j_call: TRBJ2-5; v_call: TRBV19; cdr3_aa: CASSPGTGGETQYF
cdr3_length: 17; j_call: TRBJ2-2; v_call: TRBV6-6; cdr3_aa: CASSRGLAGGRTGELFF
cdr3_length: 14; j_call: TRBJ1-2; v_call: TRBV3-1/TRBV3-2; cdr3_aa: CASSQVGSNYGYTF
cdr3_length: 14; j_call: TRBJ1-2; v_call: TRBV28; cdr3_aa: CASSLFRPNYGYTF
cdr3_length: 17; j_call: TRBJ2-3; v_call: TRBV11-2; cdr3_aa: CASSLGAGGPRTDTQYF
cdr3_length: 14; j_call: TRBJ2-3; v_call: TRBV7-2; cdr3_aa: CASSRERVRDTQYF
cdr3_length: 14; j_call: TRBJ2-7; v_call: TRBV19; cdr3_aa: CASSPGSRFYEQYF